Listed below are T cell receptor beta chains from one sample, sequenced in a study. Via MiXCR, TCRdb re-called the RT-PCR reads, giving one row per CDR3 protein. This table has about 680,000 distinct CDR3 sequences, 14% appearing once. Sequenced material: memory CD4+ T cells from blood. These TCRs come from a female donor in good health, serving as a healthy control. Both conserved end residues are part of each CDR3. D genes are given only for firm matches. Some rows mark clone size as missing; the rest say once, few, many or name a class of expanded clone.

CDR3nt,CDR3aa,d_gene,j_gene,abundance,v_gene
TGCAGCGTCCACTCACAGTTGTACCAAGAGACCCAGTACTTC,CSVHSQLYQETQYF,-,TRBJ2-5,many,TRBV29-1
TGCAGCGTCTCCGGGTGGGGTGAGAATGGCTACACCTTC,CSVSGWGENGYTF,-,TRBJ1-2,-,TRBV29-1
TGTGCCAGTGTTTACCGGGACAGGGGGCGCGATGAGCAGTTCTTC,CASVYRDRGRDEQFF,TRBD1,TRBJ2-1,-,TRBV25-1
TGCAGTGCTAGAGATGCAGTCACCGGGGAGCTGTTTTTT,CSARDAVTGELFF,-,TRBJ2-2,few,TRBV20-1
TGCAGTGCTAAGGCGACAGGGGCTTCGGCTTTCTTT,CSAKATGASAFF,TRBD1,TRBJ1-1,-,TRBV20-1
TGTGCCACCAGTGACTACAGGGTCGGTACGCAGTATTTT,CATSDYRVGTQYF,-,TRBJ2-3,-,TRBV24-1
TGCAGCGCTGTGCATAGCGGGAGGGGCAAAAACATTCAGTACTTC,CSAVHSGRGKNIQYF,TRBD2,TRBJ2-4,many,TRBV29-1
TGTGCCACCAGTGACCGGACAGGGGAATATGGCTACACCTTC,CATSDRTGEYGYTF,TRBD1,TRBJ1-2,few,TRBV24-1
TGTGCCAGCAGCTTAGTGACAGGATTCTCCTACGAGCAGTACTTC,CASSLVTGFSYEQYF,-,TRBJ2-7,-,TRBV7-8
TGTGCCAGCAGTGGGGGACATATCAACGAGCAGTACTTC,CASSGGHINEQYF,-,TRBJ2-7,-,TRBV28
TGCAGTGCTAGAGACCGAGTTTCATTTGGAGAAAAACTGTTTTTT,CSARDRVSFGEKLFF,-,TRBJ1-4,-,TRBV20-1
TGCGCCAGCAGCCTGGGACCGAGCGTCTACGAGCAGTACTTC,CASSLGPSVYEQYF,-,TRBJ2-7,-,TRBV5-1
TGTGCCAGCAGTTCCCGGGCTAGCGGGAGCTACGAGCAGTACTTC,CASSSRASGSYEQYF,TRBD2,TRBJ2-7,few,TRBV28
TGCGCCAGCAGCTTGGGGCTCTCCACCGGGGAGCTGTTTTTT,CASSLGLSTGELFF,-,TRBJ2-2,many,TRBV5-1
TGCAGTGCTAGCGGGGGACTCTATGGCTACACCTTC,CSASGGLYGYTF,-,TRBJ1-2,many,TRBV20-1
TGTGCCAGCACCATGACAGGGCCAGATCAGCCCCAGCATTTT,CASTMTGPDQPQHF,TRBD1,TRBJ1-5,-,TRBV7-2
TGTGCCAGCAGCTTCCGTTCCGGGCTGGAGTACTTC,CASSFRSGLEYF,-,TRBJ2-7,many,TRBV5-6
TGTGCCACCAGCAGAGATCTGGCAGCTTATGGCTACACCTTC,CATSRDLAAYGYTF,-,TRBJ1-2,-,TRBV15
TGTGCCAGCAGCTTTGGACAGGGCTACTACGAGCAGTACTTC,CASSFGQGYYEQYF,TRBD1,TRBJ2-7,-,TRBV7-6
TGCGCCAGCAGCTTTGCTGGCGAGCAGTACTTC,CASSFAGEQYF,-,TRBJ2-7,few,TRBV5-1
TGCGCCAGCAGCCGGAATGCGGGAGGGCCCACAGATACGCAGTATTTT,CASSRNAGGPTDTQYF,TRBD2,TRBJ2-3,-,TRBV5-1
TGCGCCAGCAGCCTGTCCGCGGGGGGTCGTCAGCCCCAGCATTTT,CASSLSAGGRQPQHF,-,TRBJ1-5,many,TRBV5-1
TGTGCCAGCAGCTTAGTAGGGGTAACCTACGAGCAGTACTTC,CASSLVGVTYEQYF,-,TRBJ2-7,few,TRBV7-9
TGTGCCAGCAGCTTAGACGGGACTAGCCCGACAGATACGCAGTATTTT,CASSLDGTSPTDTQYF,TRBD2,TRBJ2-3,-,TRBV7-2
TGTGCCAGCAGTTTGGGGCGGGAGACCCCGTTCTTC,CASSLGRETPFF,TRBD2,TRBJ2-1,-,TRBV28
TGCAGTGCTGAGGACTGGAAACGTTACGAGCAGTACTTC,CSAEDWKRYEQYF,-,TRBJ2-7,many,TRBV20-1
TGTGCCAGCAGCTTAGAATGGCGGCGTGGGAACACTGAAGCTTTCTTT,CASSLEWRRGNTEAFF,-,TRBJ1-1,few,TRBV11-1
TGTGCCAGCAGCTTGGAAAGGGGGACTATGAACGCTGAAGCTTTCTTT,CASSLERGTMNAEAFF,-,TRBJ1-1,many,TRBV5-6
TGCGCCAGCAGCCAAGAAGGTGGAGCGAACACTGAAGCTTTCTTT,CASSQEGGANTEAFF,-,TRBJ1-1,-,TRBV4-3
TGTGCCAGCAGCTTTGGGACGTCTGAAGCTTTCTTT,CASSFGTSEAFF,-,TRBJ1-1,-,TRBV7-2
TGTGCCAGCAGCGTAGGGGTAGGAAGCTCCTACAATGAGCAGTTCTTC,CASSVGVGSSYNEQFF,-,TRBJ2-1,few,TRBV9
TGTGCCAGCAGCCATGACCCGGCTGGAAACACCATATATTTT,CASSHDPAGNTIYF,-,TRBJ1-3,-,TRBV3-1
TGTGCCAGCAGCCCCTTGGGGGGGGATCAGCCCCAGCATTTT,CASSPLGGDQPQHF,-,TRBJ1-5,few,TRBV7-2
TGCAGTGCCAGGACAGGGAATTCGGCTTCACCCCTCCACTTT,CSARTGNSASPLHF,TRBD1,TRBJ1-6,few,TRBV20-1
TGTGCCAGCAGTGAATGGAGTTACGAGCAGTACTTC,CASSEWSYEQYF,-,TRBJ2-7,-,TRBV6-1
TGTGCCAGCTCACCGGCAGGAGAGACCCAGTACTTC,CASSPAGETQYF,-,TRBJ2-5,many,TRBV18
TGTGCCAGCAGCTTAGGCTCAGGGGCGGGACTCTACGAGCAGTACTTC,CASSLGSGAGLYEQYF,-,TRBJ2-7,many,TRBV7-2
TGTGCCAGCACGGGGACAGGGGGGTATCAGCCCCAGCATTTT,CASTGTGGYQPQHF,TRBD1,TRBJ1-5,few,TRBV28
TGTGCCAGCAGTTACTCGCGGGCAGGGGTCCGAGAGCAGTACTTC,CASSYSRAGVREQYF,-,TRBJ2-7,few,TRBV6-5
TGTGCCAGCAGCCGGGTAAAGGGGGCAGGCGCCGGGGGCTCCTACAATGAGCAGTTCTTC,CASSRVKGAGAGGSYNEQFF,-,TRBJ2-1,-,TRBV7-2
TGCAGCGTTCAACTGGGAGATACGCAGTATTTT,CSVQLGDTQYF,-,TRBJ2-3,many,TRBV29-1
TGCAGCGTTGAAGGGTGGGAGGCATACAATGAGCAGTTCTTC,CSVEGWEAYNEQFF,-,TRBJ2-1,few,TRBV29-1
TGTGCCAGCAGCTCAACGGCTGGGCAAGGCCTTAATCAGCCCCAGCATTTT,CASSSTAGQGLNQPQHF,-,TRBJ1-5,-,TRBV5-6
TGTGCCAGCGTGTCTCGCACAGATACGCAGTATTTT,CASVSRTDTQYF,-,TRBJ2-3,-,TRBV6-5
TGCGCCAGCAGCTTGCCGGACAGGAGCTACACCTTC,CASSLPDRSYTF,TRBD1,TRBJ1-2,-,TRBV5-1
TGCGCCAGCAGCGAACAGGGGGCTGGACAGCCCCAGCATTTT,CASSEQGAGQPQHF,TRBD1,TRBJ1-5,many,TRBV5-1
TGCGCCAGCATGGGGGGTGTACTCTATGGCTACACCTTC,CASMGGVLYGYTF,-,TRBJ1-2,-,TRBV23-1
TGTGCCAGCAGCTTGTATAGCGGGGATTACAATGAGCAGTTCTTC,CASSLYSGDYNEQFF,TRBD2,TRBJ2-1,few,TRBV7-3
TGCAGTGCTAGAGCCAGACTAGCGGGAGGCTGGGGGGCAGATACGCAGTATTTT,CSARARLAGGWGADTQYF,TRBD2,TRBJ2-3,few,TRBV20-1
TGCAGTGCAAACACAGGAAATTCACCCCTCCACTTT,CSANTGNSPLHF,-,TRBJ1-6,few,TRBV20-1
TGTGCTAGCGGACTAGCGGGAGGGTTCACCGAGCAGTACTTC,CASGLAGGFTEQYF,TRBD2,TRBJ2-7,-,TRBV3-1
TGCAGTGCTAGCCTCGTTACAGGAGGAGCTGGCAATCAGCCCCAGCATTTT,CSASLVTGGAGNQPQHF,-,TRBJ1-5,few,TRBV20-1
TGTGCCACCAGTGATCGGGACATACTACTGGGAGATACGCAGTATTTT,CATSDRDILLGDTQYF,-,TRBJ2-3,-,TRBV24-1
TGTGCCACCAGTGATTTGGCGGGAAACAATGAGCAGTTCTTC,CATSDLAGNNEQFF,-,TRBJ2-1,-,TRBV24-1
TGCGCCAGCAGCCAAGATGGACCCGGGGAGCTGTTTTTT,CASSQDGPGELFF,-,TRBJ2-2,many,TRBV4-3